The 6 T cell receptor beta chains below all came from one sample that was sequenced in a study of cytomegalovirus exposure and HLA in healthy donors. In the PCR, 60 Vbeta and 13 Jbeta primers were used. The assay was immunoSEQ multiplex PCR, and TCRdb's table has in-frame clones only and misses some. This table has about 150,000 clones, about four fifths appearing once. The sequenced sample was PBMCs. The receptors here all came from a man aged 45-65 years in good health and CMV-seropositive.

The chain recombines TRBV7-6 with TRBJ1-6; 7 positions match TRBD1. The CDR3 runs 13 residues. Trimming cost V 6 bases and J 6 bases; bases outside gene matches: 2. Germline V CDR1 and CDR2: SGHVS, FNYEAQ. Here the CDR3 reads CASRTGSNSPLHF. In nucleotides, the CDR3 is TGTGCCAGCAGGACAGGGTCTAATTCACCCCTCCACTTT.

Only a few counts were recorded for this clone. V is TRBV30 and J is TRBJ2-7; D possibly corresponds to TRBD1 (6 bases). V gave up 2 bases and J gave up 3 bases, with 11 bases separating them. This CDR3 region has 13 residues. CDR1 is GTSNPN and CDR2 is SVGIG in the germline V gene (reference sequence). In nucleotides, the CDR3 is TGTGCCTGGAGTACAGGGATGGGCTACGAGCAGTACTTC. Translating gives CAWSTGMGYEQYF.

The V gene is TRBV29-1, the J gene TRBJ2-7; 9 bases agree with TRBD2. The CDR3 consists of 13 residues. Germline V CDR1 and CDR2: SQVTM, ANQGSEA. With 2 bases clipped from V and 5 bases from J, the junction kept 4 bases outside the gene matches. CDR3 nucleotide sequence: TGCAGCGTTGAATCTAGCGGGAACGACGAGCAGTACTTC. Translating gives CSVESSGNDEQYF.

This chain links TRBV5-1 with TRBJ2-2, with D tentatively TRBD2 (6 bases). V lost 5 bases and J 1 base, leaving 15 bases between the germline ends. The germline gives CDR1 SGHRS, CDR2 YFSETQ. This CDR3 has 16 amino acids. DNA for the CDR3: TGCGCCAGCAGTCCGGGACTCCCAAGGAACACCGGGGAGCTGTTTTTT. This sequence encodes CASSPGLPRNTGELFF.

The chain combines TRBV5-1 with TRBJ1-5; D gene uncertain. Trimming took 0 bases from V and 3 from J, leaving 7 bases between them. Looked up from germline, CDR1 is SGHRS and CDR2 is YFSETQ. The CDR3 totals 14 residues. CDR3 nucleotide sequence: TGCGCCAGCAGCTTGGGGACTAACAATCAGCCCCAGCATTTT. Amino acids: CASSLGTNNQPQHF.

The CDR3 nucleotides read TGTGCCAGCAGCTTGGCAAGGTCATCGGGAGGCAATGAGCAGTTCTTC. Amino acid sequence: CASSLARSSGGNEQFF. The chain joins TRBV5-4 to TRBJ2-1, with 7 bases that match TRBD2. Germline CDR1 SGHNT, CDR2 YYREEE (reference sequence). The V segment lost 0 bases and the J segment 6 bases; nucleotides outside the gene matches: 9. There are 16 residues in the CDR3.